This T cell receptor (beta chain) was profiled in a study of blood T cell repertoires in COVID-19. Study at large: The analysed material was cDNA or gDNA that came from T cells, B-cell-depleted T cells, or PBMCs.

Followed longitudinally, the Seattle patients had been enrolled during active infection. The repertoire was sequenced with immunoSEQ multiplex PCR; TCRdb's copy has only in-frame clones and lacks some. The sample yields 300,000 to 350,000 clones, 85% to 90% seen once. The material sequenced was peripheral blood. The origin of this receptor is a woman aged 40 to 50 with COVID-19, enrolled during active disease.

Written as DNA, the CDR3 is TGTGCCAGCAGTTATAGTGGGGCAACGAACTATGGCTACACCTTC. It encodes CASSYSGATNYGYTF. The gene calls are TRBV2 and TRBJ1-2, with a tentative D call TRBD1 (5 bases). The CDR3 is 15 amino acids. V gave up 5 bases and J gave up 2 bases, with 15 bases separating them. The germline gives CDR1 SNHLY, CDR2 FYNNEI. The whole variable domain, remainder taken from reference TRBV2 and TRBJ1-2, is EPEVTQTPSHQVTQMGQEVILRCVPISNHLYFYWYRQILGQKVEFLVSFYNNEISEKSEIFDDQFSVERPDGSNFTLKIRSTKLEDSAMYFCASSYSGATNYGYTFGSGTRLTVV.